This record concerns one T cell receptor beta chain sequence. The target antigen is unknown. The source of the sample is a study of memory B cells and T cells in multiple sclerosis. Study findings and constraints: Shared clonotype counts depended on differing compartment clone-set sizes and were normalized.

TCRdb keeps only in-frame clones here, not all; method: immunoSEQ multiplex PCR. Of fewer than 40,000 clones in the sample, roughly 86% were seen once. Separate sequencing covered autoproliferating (CFSE-dim) and non-proliferating (CFSE-high) T cells from stimulus-free culture. Pooled replicate wells came from approximately 5x10^7 CFSE-labeled PBMCs cultured approximately seven days without stimulus. CFSE at roughly 0.5 uM labeled the PBMCs, which were then cultured unstimulated. Sequenced sample: PBMCs from blood kept in culture. The TCR was taken from a human donor with multiple sclerosis.

DNA for the CDR3: TGTGCCGGGAAAACCGGGACAGGGAGGGAGCAGTTCTTC. Protein product: CAGKTGTGREQFF. The chain carries TRBV30 and TRBJ2-1, with TRBD1 matching over 9 bases. V shed 8 bases and J 10 bases; nucleotides not matched to a gene: 12. This CDR3 has 13 residues. Per germline, CDR1 GTSNPN and CDR2 SVGIG (reference sequence).